This is a list of T cell receptor beta chains from one sample in a study of OX40 agonist ivuxolimab in advanced cancers. Only in-frame clones appear in the TCRdb table, and some are missing; sequencing was by immunoSEQ multiplex PCR. Counted here are about 50,000 clones, 80% to 90% occurring once; the ten biggest clones make up around 60%. Sample: CD4+ or CD8+ T cells sorted from blood, taken in a trial of the OX40 agonist ivuxolimab. The receptor set was obtained from an adult with an advanced solid tumor such as melanoma, head and neck, liver or kidney cancer. Both conserved end residues are part of each CDR3. Fields, in order: V gene, J gene, CDR3 protein.

v_call: TRBV28
j_call: TRBJ1-3
cdr3_aa: CASSPPGGVSGNTIYF

v_call: TRBV7-9
j_call: TRBJ2-1
cdr3_aa: CASSLVGLAGNEQFF

v_call: TRBV19
j_call: TRBJ2-7
cdr3_aa: CASSVDRGSYTYEQYF

v_call: TRBV6-5
j_call: TRBJ1-2
cdr3_aa: CASRGRGGGYTF

v_call: TRBV9
j_call: TRBJ2-2
cdr3_aa: CASSVGPGELFF

v_call: TRBV5-1
j_call: TRBJ1-2
cdr3_aa: CASSAVSGQGSFGYTF

v_call: TRBV30
j_call: TRBJ1-4
cdr3_aa: CAWSASPETNEKLFF

v_call: TRBV11-2
j_call: TRBJ1-6
cdr3_aa: CASSLTLDSPLHF

v_call: TRBV5-1
j_call: TRBJ2-1
cdr3_aa: CASLDLAGGYGEQFF

v_call: TRBV7-2
j_call: TRBJ2-7
cdr3_aa: CASSPQGLAVGEQYF

v_call: TRBV4-2
j_call: TRBJ1-2
cdr3_aa: CASSQEQRSGLYGYTF

v_call: TRBV6-5
j_call: TRBJ2-1
cdr3_aa: CASSNRGIIYNEQFF

v_call: TRBV7-9
j_call: TRBJ2-1
cdr3_aa: CASNRADRGRVEQFF

v_call: TRBV5-1
j_call: TRBJ1-2
cdr3_aa: CASSLGGVPANYGYTF

v_call: TRBV13
j_call: TRBJ2-7
cdr3_aa: CASSSHPGGGYEQYF

v_call: TRBV2
j_call: TRBJ2-1
cdr3_aa: CASTWDRGRYNEQFF

v_call: TRBV4-2
j_call: TRBJ2-7
cdr3_aa: CASSQEGVGVVF

v_call: TRBV7-2
j_call: TRBJ2-7
cdr3_aa: CASSLPGRTYEQYF

v_call: TRBV27
j_call: TRBJ2-5
cdr3_aa: CASSFRTGLQETQYF

v_call: TRBV27
j_call: TRBJ1-2
cdr3_aa: CAGYPPHGDYGYTF

v_call: TRBV7-2
j_call: TRBJ1-2
cdr3_aa: CASSLDGGPYGYTF

v_call: TRBV6-5
j_call: TRBJ1-5
cdr3_aa: CASSYSRDYQPQHF

v_call: TRBV21-1
j_call: TRBJ2-7
cdr3_aa: CASSNGPCAFYEQYF

v_call: TRBV9
j_call: TRBJ2-1
cdr3_aa: CASSVSGGKNEQFF